This record covers a single T cell receptor (beta chain). Which antigen it targets is not known. It has no much larger one-base neighbor in the sample; base qualities were not kept. This sample stems from a study of OX40 agonist ivuxolimab in advanced cancers. Turning to the overall study: The costimulatory receptor OX40 (CD134) was targeted by ivuxolimab, a fully human IgG2 agonistic monoclonal antibody. Intravenous ivuxolimab was administered to patients every 2 weeks at six dose levels: 0.01, 0.1, 0.3, 1.5, 3 and 10 mg/kg. Of the approximately 54 dose-escalation patients, hepatocellular carcinoma was present in approximately 20, melanoma in approximately 15, renal cell carcinoma in 9 and head and neck cancer in 9. In the dose-escalation cohort, 75% to 90% of patients were male, and the mean age was around 65 years with a range of roughly 20 to 79. Prior anti-PD-1, anti-PD-L1 or anti-CTLA-4 therapy was permitted, and 40% to 50% of dose-escalation patients had received checkpoint inhibitors. Three dose-escalation patients achieved partial responses, one with hepatocellular carcinoma and two with cutaneous melanoma. The point of sequencing TCRbeta in the periphery was to test whether ivuxolimab changed TCR sequence diversity and drove clonal T-cell expansion. The monotherapy dose-escalation portion (N ≈ 50 patients) of the phase I ivuxolimab trial is reported in the paper. General study outcomes and caveats: On average, CD8+ T cells showed more expanded clones than CD4+ T cells after ivuxolimab. Low levels of normalized T-cell clonal expansion were also seen in some patients who did not respond. In partial responders in the 0.1-3.0 mg/kg groups, normalized peripheral clonal expansion was found to be among the lowest, especially among CD8+ T cells. At doses from 0.1 to 3.0 mg/kg, clonal expansion was seen in both CD4+ and CD8+ blood T cells between baseline and week 6. Which antigens the clonally expanded peripheral T cells were specific for was not determined.

The germline V gene (reference sequence) specifies DFQATT as CDR1 and SNEGSKA as CDR2. V loses 3 bases of germline sequence and J loses 4 bases, and the interval between the two ends is 4 bases. Counted from cysteine to phenylalanine, this CDR3 has 11 amino acids. The CDR3 DNA has 33 bases and is translated from base 1. Patients with a history of autoimmune disease or receiving systemic immunosuppression were excluded from the trial. In every dose cohort, peripheral blood was drawn for TCR sequencing at baseline, cycle 4 day 1, and cycle 7 day 1. The samples were taken from a phase I, first-in-human, multicenter, open-label dose-escalation trial of ivuxolimab. The trial enrolled adults with locally advanced or metastatic head and neck squamous cell, hepatocellular, melanoma or renal cell carcinoma. Before TCR sequencing, CD4+ T cells and CD8+ T cells were sorted from peripheral blood as separate populations.

Genomic DNA was extracted from sorted cells for sequencing of the TCRbeta CDR3 region. The immunoSEQ Assay was used to sequence the TCRbeta CDR3 regions. Here the immuneACCESS table is served through TCRdb, limited to in-frame sequences with V and J called. Missing clones are a known gap in these copies; in checked studies unresolved V genes cover under half, and the rest lacks a known reason. The sample table records tens of thousands of clones; roughly 85% of these occur just once. The ten largest account for around 1.8% of the sample. The sequence was obtained from an adult with an advanced solid tumor such as melanoma, head and neck, liver or kidney cancer. The chain is assembled from TRBV20-1 and TRBJ1-5; too little of a D gene remains to name it. The sample consisted of CD4+ or CD8+ T cells sorted from blood, taken in a trial of the OX40 agonist ivuxolimab. The sequence in DNA is TGCAGTGCTAGCGGGAATCAGCCCCAGCATTTT. Translation gives CSASGNQPQHF.